This T cell receptor (beta chain) was found in a study of Ad26.COV2.S vaccination and SARS-CoV-2 variants. Regarding the study as a whole: Non-spike TCR breadth showed similarity between vaccine and placebo recipients.

Using immunoSEQ multiplex PCR, the repertoire was profiled, and TCRdb retains in-frame clones only, with some absent. The table shows a few hundred thousand clones, with 92% occurring only once. About this clone: What it binds is unknown.

The CDR3 contains 17 residues. Germline V gives CDR1 SGDLS, CDR2 YYNGEE. Trimming removed 3 bases from V and 2 bases from J, with 17 bases in between. Sample treatment: 15 to 20 received Ad26.COV2.S at low or high dose, single or two shots; roughly 5 received placebo; per-sample allocation not given. Sampling was performed 63 days after the first vaccine or placebo injection. This TCR was recovered from a person aged 18-60 years who received the Ad26.COV2.S COVID-19 vaccine or a placebo. Sample: peripheral blood, taken in a trial of Ad26.COV2.S vaccine versus placebo. The chain combines TRBV9 with TRBJ2-2; D is perhaps TRBD1 or TRBD2 (5 bases each). The CDR3, as DNA: TGTGCCAGCAGCGCCCAGCTAACGGGGCTAAACACCGGGGAGCTGTTTTTT. Its protein product is CASSAQLTGLNTGELFF.